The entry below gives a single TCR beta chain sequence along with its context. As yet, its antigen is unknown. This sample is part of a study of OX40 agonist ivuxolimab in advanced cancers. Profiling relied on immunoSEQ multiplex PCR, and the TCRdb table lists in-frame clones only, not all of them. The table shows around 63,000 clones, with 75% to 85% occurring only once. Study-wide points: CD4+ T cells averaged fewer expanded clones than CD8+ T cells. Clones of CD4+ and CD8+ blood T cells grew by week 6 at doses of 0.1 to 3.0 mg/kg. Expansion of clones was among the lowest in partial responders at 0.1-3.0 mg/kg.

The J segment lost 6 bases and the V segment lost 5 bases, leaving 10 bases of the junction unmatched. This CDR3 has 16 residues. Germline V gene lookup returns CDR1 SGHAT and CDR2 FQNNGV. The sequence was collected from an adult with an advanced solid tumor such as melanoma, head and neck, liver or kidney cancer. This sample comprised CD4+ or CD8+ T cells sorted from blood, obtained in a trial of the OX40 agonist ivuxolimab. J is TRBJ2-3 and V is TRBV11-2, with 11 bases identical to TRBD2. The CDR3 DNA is TGTGCCAGCAGCCAGACTAGCGGGGCCTTACGGGATACGCAGTATTTT. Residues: CASSQTSGALRDTQYF.